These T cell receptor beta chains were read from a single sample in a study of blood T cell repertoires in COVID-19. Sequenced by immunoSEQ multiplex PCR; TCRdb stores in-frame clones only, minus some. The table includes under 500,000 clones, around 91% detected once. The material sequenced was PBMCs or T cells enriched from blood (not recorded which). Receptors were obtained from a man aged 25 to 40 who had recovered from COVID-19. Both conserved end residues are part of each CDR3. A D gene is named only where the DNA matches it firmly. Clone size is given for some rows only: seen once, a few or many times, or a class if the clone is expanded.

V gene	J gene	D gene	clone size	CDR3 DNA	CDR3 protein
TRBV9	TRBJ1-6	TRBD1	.	TGTGCCAGCAGCGAATCCGGGACAGGGGTTCGTGGGTCACCCCTCCACTTT	CASSESGTGVRGSPLHF
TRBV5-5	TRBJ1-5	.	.	TGTGCCAGCAGCTTAGGGGATCAGGGAAACCGGTCGCCCCAGCATTTT	CASSLGDQGNRSPQHF
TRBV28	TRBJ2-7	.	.	TGTGCCAGCACCCGGAGGGCTCCTGGCGAGCAGTACTTC	CASTRRAPGEQYF
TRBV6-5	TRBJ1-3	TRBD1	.	TGTGCCAGCAGTCCGACAGGGCCTGGGGGCACCATATATTTT	CASSPTGPGGTIYF
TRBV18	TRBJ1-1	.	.	TGTGCCAGCTCACCCACCGAGTACACTGAAGCTTTCTTT	CASSPTEYTEAFF
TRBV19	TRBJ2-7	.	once	TGTGCCAGTAGGGGAGGACATGCCTACGAGCAGTACTTC	CASRGGHAYEQYF
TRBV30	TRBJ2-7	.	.	TGTGCCTGGAGTGGCGGGTCCTACGAGCAGTACTTC	CAWSGGSYEQYF
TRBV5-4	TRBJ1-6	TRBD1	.	TGTGCCAGCAGCTTGGGGGGGACAGGGGGTTCACCCCTCCACTTT	CASSLGGTGGSPLHF
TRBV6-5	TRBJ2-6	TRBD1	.	TGTGCCAGCAGTCGGACAGGATCTGGGGCCAACGTCCTGACTTTC	CASSRTGSGANVLTF
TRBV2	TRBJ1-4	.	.	TGTGCCAGCACCCCAGGGTCGGGGGCTAATGAAAAACTGTTTTTT	CASTPGSGANEKLFF
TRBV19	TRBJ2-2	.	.	TGTGCCAGTAGTAAAGGGGTTAAGTTCACCGGGGAGCTGTTTTTT	CASSKGVKFTGELFF
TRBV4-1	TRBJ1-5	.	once	TGCGCCAGCAGCCAAGATTTGCAGGGGATCAATCAGCCCCAGCATTTT	CASSQDLQGINQPQHF
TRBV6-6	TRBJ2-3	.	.	TGTGCCAGCAGTTACGGGCCGGGGGATAGCACAGATACGCAGTATTTT	CASSYGPGDSTDTQYF
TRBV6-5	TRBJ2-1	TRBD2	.	TGTGCCAGCAATTTAGCGGGAGGCGGGAATGAGCAGTTCTTC	CASNLAGGGNEQFF
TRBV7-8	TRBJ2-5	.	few	TGTGCCAGCAGCTTAGGGGTTAGCCTAGAGACCCAGTACTTC	CASSLGVSLETQYF
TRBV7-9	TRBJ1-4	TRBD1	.	TGTGCCAGCAGCCACAGGGGGACTAATGAAAAACTGTTTTTT	CASSHRGTNEKLFF
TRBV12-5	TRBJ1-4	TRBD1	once	TGTGCTAGTGGTTTGGCGACAGGGCTTGGTGAAAAACTGTTTTTT	CASGLATGLGEKLFF
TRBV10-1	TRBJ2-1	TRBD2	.	TGCGCCAGCAGTGGACTAGCGGGAGCTTCCCCCCATGAGCAGTTCTTC	CASSGLAGASPHEQFF
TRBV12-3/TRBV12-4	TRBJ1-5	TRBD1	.	TGTGCCAGCAGTCCGGACAGGGCTCAGCCCCAGCATTTT	CASSPDRAQPQHF
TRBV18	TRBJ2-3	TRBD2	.	TGTGCCAGCTCACCCGTGACTAGCGGCACAGATACGCAGTATTTT	CASSPVTSGTDTQYF
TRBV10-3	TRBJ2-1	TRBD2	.	TGTGCCATCACCAGCGGGGTCTACAATGAGCAGTTCTTC	CAITSGVYNEQFF
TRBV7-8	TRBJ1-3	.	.	TGTGCCAGCAGCTTAAGCGGCTCTGGAAACACCATATATTTT	CASSLSGSGNTIYF
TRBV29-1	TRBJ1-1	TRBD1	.	TGCAGCGTTGGGGTGACAGGGTACACTGAAGCTTTCTTT	CSVGVTGYTEAFF
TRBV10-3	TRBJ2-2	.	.	TGTGCCATCAAGTCGGGAGTTGGCACACCCGGGGAGCTGTTTTTT	CAIKSGVGTPGELFF
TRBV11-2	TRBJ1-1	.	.	TGTGCCAGCAGCTGGAGGGAGAACACTGAAGCTTTCTTT	CASSWRENTEAFF
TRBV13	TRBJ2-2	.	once	TGTGCCAGCAGCTTTCAGTTCCAAGGGGAGCTGTTTTTT	CASSFQFQGELFF
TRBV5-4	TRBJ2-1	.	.	TGTGCCAGCAGCTTGCAAGGAGGCAATGAGCAGTTCTTC	CASSLQGGNEQFF
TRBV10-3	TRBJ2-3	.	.	TGTGCCATCAGTGAACGGGCTAGCAGCTTCACAGATACGCAGTATTTT	CAISERASSFTDTQYF
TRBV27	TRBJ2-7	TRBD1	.	TGTGCCAGCAGTTTAAGCCAGGGGGCCTCCTACGAGCAGTACTTC	CASSLSQGASYEQYF
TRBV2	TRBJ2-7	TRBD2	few	TGTGCCAGCGGCTCCGGGACTAGTCCCCCGAAACTCTACGAGCAGTACTTC	CASGSGTSPPKLYEQYF
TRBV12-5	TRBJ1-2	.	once	TGTGCTAGTGGTTCGCCCGGGGTTGGCTACACCTTC	CASGSPGVGYTF
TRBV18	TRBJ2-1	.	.	TGTGCCAGCTCACTCCCAAGGACTTCCTACAATGAGCAGTTCTTC	CASSLPRTSYNEQFF
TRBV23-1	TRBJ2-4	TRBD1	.	TGCGCCAGCACCTTAGGGGGCTTAGCCAAAAACATTCAGTACTTC	CASTLGGLAKNIQYF
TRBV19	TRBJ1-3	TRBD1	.	TGTGCCAGTATTGGACAGGGGGCTTTTTTGCCAGGGAACACCATATATTTT	CASIGQGAFLPGNTIYF
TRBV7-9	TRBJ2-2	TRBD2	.	TGTGCCAGCAAATCCACAGCGGGAGGGAGTACCGGGGAGCTGTTTTTT	CASKSTAGGSTGELFF
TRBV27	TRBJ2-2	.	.	TGTGCCAGCAGTTGGCGGGCGACTAAGTTATCGACCGGGGAGCTGTTTTTT	CASSWRATKLSTGELFF
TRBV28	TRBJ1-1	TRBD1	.	TGTGCCAGCATTCAGGGGGCGCCCACTGAAGCTTTCTTT	CASIQGAPTEAFF
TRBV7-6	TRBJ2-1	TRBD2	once	TGTGCCAGCACTACGGGAGGATCCTACAATGAGCAGTTCTTC	CASTTGGSYNEQFF
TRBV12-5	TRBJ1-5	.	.	TGTGCTAGTGGTCCTAGTGGGGGAGGTAATCAGCCCCAGCATTTT	CASGPSGGGNQPQHF
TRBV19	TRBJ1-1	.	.	TGTGCCAGTACCCAGACAGGAATGAACACTGAAGCTTTCTTT	CASTQTGMNTEAFF
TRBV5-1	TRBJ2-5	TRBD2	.	TGCGCCAGCAGCCCGGGACTAGCGATCGGAGAGACCCAGTACTTC	CASSPGLAIGETQYF
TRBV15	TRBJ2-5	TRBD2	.	TGTGCCACCAGCAGAGACGCTAGCGGATGGGAGACCCAGTACTTC	CATSRDASGWETQYF
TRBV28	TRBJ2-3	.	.	TGTGCCAGCAGTGCGACTAGCACAGATACGCAGTATTTT	CASSATSTDTQYF
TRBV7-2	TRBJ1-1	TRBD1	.	TGTGCCAGCACCTCAGGACAGGCCAACACTGAAGCTTTCTTT	CASTSGQANTEAFF
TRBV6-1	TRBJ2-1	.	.	TGTGCCAGCAGTGAGACTAGCTCCTACAATGAGCAGTTCTTC	CASSETSSYNEQFF
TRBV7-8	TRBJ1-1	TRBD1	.	TGTGCCAGCAGCTTGGGACAGGGGCCAAGGGGCACTGAAGCTTTCTTT	CASSLGQGPRGTEAFF
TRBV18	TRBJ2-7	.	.	TGTGCCAGCTCACCCCAGGACAGATACTACGAGCAGTACTTC	CASSPQDRYYEQYF
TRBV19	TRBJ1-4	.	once	TGTGCCAGTAGCGACGGGACAACTAATGAAAAACTGTTTTTT	CASSDGTTNEKLFF
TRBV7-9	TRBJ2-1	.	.	TGTGCCAGCAGCTTTAAGGAAGCGGACAATGAGCAGTTCTTC	CASSFKEADNEQFF
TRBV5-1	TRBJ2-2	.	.	TGCGCCAGCAGCTGGGGGGATTACACCGGGGAGCTGTTTTTT	CASSWGDYTGELFF
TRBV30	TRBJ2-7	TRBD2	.	TGTGCCTGGAGTCTGGGACTAGCGGTTTACGAGCAGTACTTC	CAWSLGLAVYEQYF
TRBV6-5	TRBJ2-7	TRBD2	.	TGTGCCAGCAAGTACGAGCGGGAGGCCATCTACGAGCAGTACTTC	CASKYEREAIYEQYF
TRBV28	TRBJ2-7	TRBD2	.	TGTGCCAGCGGGGGGGAAGGATTGGGCGAGCAGTACTTC	CASGGEGLGEQYF
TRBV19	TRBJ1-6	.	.	TGTGCCAGTACCGACGGAGCGGACTCCTATAATTCACCCCTCCACTTT	CASTDGADSYNSPLHF
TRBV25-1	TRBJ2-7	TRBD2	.	TGTGCCAGCAGGACTAGCGGGGGCTACGAGCAGTACTTC	CASRTSGGYEQYF